The TCR beta chain described here comes from a study of blood T cell repertoires in COVID-19. Study details: The study drew acute and convalescent COVID-19 samples from the United States, Italy and Spain. PBMCs, B-cell-depleted T cells, or T cells were the source of the cDNA or gDNA that made up the material.

The CDR3 is made up of 17 amino acids. The V gene end was trimmed by 4 bases and the J gene end by 4 bases; junction bases not matched to a gene: 6. Germline V CDR1 and CDR2: SGHRS, YFSETQ. In the study's own analysis: For nucleated cells, counts were estimated from reference gene primer amplification. Generated by immunoSEQ multiplex PCR, the TCRdb table keeps only in-frame clones and is missing some. From that table come the V and J calls and clone size; the DNA was used to work out D and trimming. Of about 200,000 clones in the sample, about 86% were seen once. The Seattle patients joined while their infection was active and were tracked longitudinally afterward.

The receptor comes from a woman aged 45 to 65 with COVID-19, enrolled during active disease. J is TRBJ2-2 and V is TRBV5-1, with 14 bases matching TRBD2. Sequences were obtained from peripheral blood. In DNA form, the CDR3 reads TGCGCCAGCAGCCAGGGACTAGCGGGGGTTGGCACCGGGGAGCTGTTTTTT. Translating gives CASSQGLAGVGTGELFF. Full variable domain (outside the CDR3, taken from reference TRBV5-1 and TRBJ2-2): KAGVTQTPRYLIKTRGQQVTLSCSPISGHRSVSWYQQTPGQGLQFLFEYFSETQRNKGNFPGRFSGRQFSNSRSEMNVSTLELGDSALYLCASSQGLAGVGTGELFFGEGSRLTVL.